Each of the 4 T cell receptor beta chains below was sequenced from the same sample in a study of CD8 T cells in Susac syndrome. RNA was extracted with the RNeasy kit, and a quantity of roughly 0.5 to 1 ug was reverse transcribed using random hexamers. One entry per CDR3 protein results from TCRdb running MiXCR on the immunoSEQ multiplex PCR reads. The sample contains some 180,000 distinct CDR3 sequences, about 93% of which appear only once. The sample comprised CD4+ T cells from PBMCs. The receptor set was obtained from a human donor with Susac syndrome.

This sequence joins TRBV5-1 and TRBJ2-5; 11 nucleotides agree with TRBD1. Trimming at V came to 3 bases and at J to 5 bases, leaving 3 bases not matched to a gene. Germline V lookup: CDR1 SGHRS, CDR2 YFSETQ. This CDR3 spans 14 amino acids. The CDR3 region is CASSWTGGQETQYF. In DNA, the CDR3 is TGCGCCAGCAGCTGGACAGGGGGCCAGGAGACCCAGTACTTC.

The chain links TRBV29-1 to TRBJ2-1; 7 bases align to TRBD2. The CDR3 has 14 residues. From germline, CDR1 is SQVTM and CDR2 ANQGSEA. With V trimmed by 5 bases and J by 4 bases, 8 bases remained unmatched. The CDR3 coding sequence is TGCAGCGTTCGTGGGAGGGGCGAGTACAATGAGCAGTTCTTC. It yields the protein CSVRGRGEYNEQFF.

This clonotype was seen a handful of times. The V and J genes are TRBV12-3 or TRBV12-4 and TRBJ2-7; the D is unclear. This CDR3 has 11 residues. V was shortened by 1 base and J by 4 bases, with 2 bases between the two germline ends. CDR3 sequence reads: CASSLEYEQYF. The CDR3, as DNA: TGTGCCAGCAGTTTAGAATACGAGCAGTACTTC.

For the CDR3, the DNA is TGTGCCAGCAACCCCCAGCGGGGGAGGAATGAGCAGTTCTTC. Encoded protein: CASNPQRGRNEQFF. The chain links TRBV2 to TRBJ2-1; 8 nucleotides align to TRBD2. Unmatched junction bases numbered 9, after V lost 7 bases and J lost 7 bases. Per germline, CDR1 SNHLY and CDR2 FYNNEI. There are 14 residues in the CDR3.